This passage covers 18 T cell receptor beta chains from one sample sequenced in a study of post-analysis software for immune sequencing data (dated by TCRdb to about 2015). Overall study outcomes, separate from this receptor: Several TRBV segments, including TRBV5-6, TRBV5-1 and TRBV20-1, were significantly more frequent in patients than controls.

These TCRs' antigens remain unknown. The method was PCR. Sequenced using an Illumina HiSeq 2500. To reduce PCR and sequencing biases, unique molecular identifiers were incorporated into the TCR beta cDNA libraries. In TCRdb, the public reads were trimmed at Q25 with fastp and aligned with MiXCR, with productive beta chains retained. Identical CDR3 protein sequences are pooled into one entry, listed with their most common genes and DNA. For this sample the table gives approximately 570,000 distinct CDR3 sequences, of which roughly 46% were detected only once. Of the sample, roughly 1.8% falls within the top ten clones. Source material: blood. These receptor sequences come from a girl aged 5-17 years with multiple sclerosis.

This clonotype has just a few counts. A read error may account for a junction end that differs from germline. The rearrangement uses TRBV12-3 or TRBV12-4 and TRBJ2-5, with 7 positions matching TRBD2. This CDR3 contains 15 residues. This CDR3 is CASSVAGPLGETQYF. In nucleotides, the CDR3 is TGTGCCAGCAGTGTAGCGGGCCCATTAGGGGAGACCCAGTACTTC.

The chain combines TRBV27 with TRBJ2-5; D tentatively fits TRBD1 or TRBD2 (5 bases each). Trimming shortened V by 3 bases and J by 5 bases, and 13 bases separated the two germline ends. The CDR3 contains 14 residues. Germline CDR1 and CDR2: MNHEY and SMNVEV (reference sequence). CDR3 region: CASSLGRHGETQYF. In DNA form, the CDR3 reads TGTGCCAGCAGTTTGGGACGGCATGGGGAGACCCAGTACTTC.

The table lists this clonotype with a count of one. The rearrangement uses TRBV3-1 and TRBJ1-2; D not certain. The V gene's germline CDR1 is LGHDT and CDR2 YNNKEL (reference sequence). There are 13 residues in the CDR3. V shed 4 bases and J shed 4 bases, with 10 bases lying between them. Here the CDR3 reads CASSPARSYGYTF. CDR3 bases: TGTGCCAGCAGCCCCGCGAGGTCCTATGGCTACACCTTC.

The chain carries TRBV27 and TRBJ1-1; TRBD1 matches at 8 bases. V was clipped by 6 bases and J by 10 bases; unmatched bases: 4. The length of the CDR3 is 11 residues. Germline V CDR1 and CDR2: MNHEY, SMNVEV (reference sequence). The CDR3 DNA reads as TGTGCCAGCAGCCAGACAGGGGTAGCTTTCTTT. This codes for CASSQTGVAFF.

The rearrangement links TRBV6-5 to TRBJ1-2, with D possibly matching TRBD1 (6 bases). This CDR3 has 18 amino acids. The germline V gene encodes CDR1 MNHEY and CDR2 SVGAGI. With 1 base removed from V and 4 bases from J, the gap between germline ends came to 22 bases. For the CDR3, the DNA is TGTGCCAGCAGTTACTGGGGGGACATCCTTCAAGGACCCTATGGCTACACCTTC. This gives the protein CASSYWGDILQGPYGYTF.

The V and J genes are TRBV12-3 or TRBV12-4 and TRBJ1-1; no firm D call. Between the trimmed V and J ends, which lost 6 bases and 1 base, there was a span of 18 bases. The CDR3 totals 16 residues. The CDR3 DNA is TGTGCCAGCAGCCCCAGTTTCGGGATCACGAACACTGAAGCTTTCTTT. Translating gives CASSPSFGITNTEAFF.

The chain links TRBV20-1 to TRBJ2-7; 10 bases agree with TRBD1. V dropped 3 bases and J dropped 3; count of bases not matched to a gene: 5. CDR1 and CDR2 from the germline V gene are DFQATT and SNEGSKA (reference sequence). This CDR3 is built from 14 residues. DNA of the CDR3: TGCAGTGCTAGGACGGGGGACAGGGGCTACGAGCAGTACTTC. This translates into CSARTGDRGYEQYF.

The genes are TRBV7-8 and TRBJ1-5, with a possible D match to TRBD1 (6 bases). Germline values: CDR1 SGHVS, CDR2 FQNEAQ. CDR3 size: 15 residues. Trimming removed 2 bases at V and 4 bases at J, with 12 bases between. The CDR3 sequence is CASSLTGPLNQPQHF. The CDR3 nucleotides are TGTGCCAGCAGCTTAACAGGGCCGTTGAATCAGCCCCAGCATTTT.

The rearrangement joins TRBV12-3 or TRBV12-4 to TRBJ1-2; D unresolved. The CDR3 is 12 amino acids. Trimming took 2 bases from V and 5 from J, leaving 6 bases between them. The CDR3 is CASSLQPYGYTF. The CDR3 DNA reads as TGTGCCAGCAGTTTACAGCCATATGGCTACACCTTC.

Comment on this clonotype: This CDR3 is missing its conserved last phenylalanine or tryptophan, likely due to a read error. No DNA is shown, since the ends of the CDR3 on it are uncertain; the CDR3 is the one TCRdb lists. The genes are TRBV27 and TRBJ2-3; the table's D call, TRBD1, has no DNA check behind it. Germline CDR1 reads MNHEY; CDR2 reads SMNVEV (reference sequence). The CDR3 has 15 residues if both end residues are counted. The CDR3 protein is CASRQPGQGTDTRYY.

V is TRBV5-5 and J is TRBJ2-3; D is unresolved. Trimming pared 0 bases from V and 7 bases from J, leaving 6 bases between. Germline V gene data show CDR1 as SGHKS and CDR2 as YYEKEE (reference sequence). The CDR3 spans 12 residues. CDR3 residues: CASSLEINTQYF. In nucleotides, the CDR3 is TGTGCCAGCAGCTTGGAGATTAATACGCAGTATTTT. Full variable domain (missing parts from reference TRBV5-5 and TRBJ2-3): DAGVTQSPTHLIKTRGQQVTLRCSPISGHKSVSWYQQVLGQGPQFIFQYYEKEERGRGNFPDRFSARQFPNYSSELNVNALLLGDSALYLCASSLEINTQYFGPGTRLTVL.

V gene TRBV7-9 combines with J gene TRBJ1-1; D perhaps matches TRBD1 (5 bases). The ends were cut back, 5 bases at V and 7 bases at J, with 11 bases in the middle. CDR3 size: 12 residues. The germline V gene has CDR1 SEHNR and CDR2 FQNEAQ (reference sequence). The CDR3 region has the DNA TGTGCCAGCAGCCCCCTAGGGGTTGAAGCTTTCTTT. Its translation is CASSPLGVEAFF.

Notes on this clonotype: One end of the junction fails to match germline, which may point to a read error. The chain uses TRBV27 and TRBJ1-4, with D hard to call. The CDR3 runs 13 residues. Germline-derived CDR1 and CDR2 are MNHEY and SMNVEV (reference sequence). The DNA for the CDR3 is TGTGCCAGCAGTCCGTCAACTAATGAAAAACTGATTTTT. Translated, it gives CASSPSTNEKLIF.

This clonotype was counted only a few times. The rearrangement joins TRBV20-1 to TRBJ2-4, with 8 bases identical to TRBD1. The J call is in doubt because the DNA end fits TRBJ2-7 better. Germline V CDR1 and CDR2: DFQATT, SNEGSKA (reference sequence). This CDR3 has 13 residues. CDR3 sequence: CSGGTGEAYEQYF. CDR3 coding DNA: TGCAGTGGTGGGACAGGAGAAGCCTACGAGCAGTACTTC.

This clonotype was picked up a small number of times. V and J are TRBV12-3 or TRBV12-4 and TRBJ2-7, with 7 nucleotides matching TRBD2. CDR3 length: 14 amino acids. V lost 2 bases, J lost 6 bases, and 7 bases stayed unmatched. CDR3 nucleotides: TGTGCCAGCAGTTTAAGCTCTGGCGGGAGCGAGCAGTACTTC. This gives the protein CASSLSSGGSEQYF.

This chain links TRBV7-8 with TRBJ1-6; D may be TRBD1 (6 bases). The CDR3 spans 15 residues. Germline-derived CDR1 and CDR2 are SGHVS and FQNEAQ. V lost 5 bases to trimming and J lost 9 bases, with 17 bases between them. CDR3 nucleotide sequence: TGTGCCAGCAGCCAAACCGCCCAGGGGACTTCACCCCTCCACTTT. Amino acids: CASSQTAQGTSPLHF.

The V and J genes are TRBV12-3 or TRBV12-4 and TRBJ2-5; D unresolved. Trimming cost V 3 bases and J 2 bases, with 7 bases left between them. The CDR3 is made up of 13 amino acids. The CDR3 is CASSFLTQETQYF. The DNA of the CDR3 is TGTGCCAGCAGTTTTCTAACACAAGAGACCCAGTACTTC.

The gene calls are TRBV6-5 and TRBJ1-5, with a tentative D call TRBD1 (5 bases). Germline assignment: CDR1 MNHEY and CDR2 SVGAGI. The CDR3 runs to 15 residues. V was cut by 8 bases and J by 6 bases, with 20 bases left in between. This chain's CDR3 is CASSPGTPGSQPQHF. As DNA, the CDR3 is TGTGCCAGCTCCCCCGGGACCCCGGGGAGTCAGCCCCAGCATTTT.